This T cell receptor (beta chain) stems from a study of long-term antiretroviral therapy in people with HIV. Study-wide points: Missing from the dataset were any data on ART adherence, viral resistance or therapy changes. Blood dates from the mid-2000s to the late 2010s, possibly under older ART regimens. ART-treated samples gained diversity yet remained below transplant donor controls.

This CDR3 region has 13 residues. In germline, CDR1 is MNHEY, CDR2 SMNVEV (reference sequence). The V and J ends lost 6 bases and 2 bases respectively, with 9 bases between them. A remark on this clone: What it recognizes is unknown.

Version v3.0 of the immunoSEQ assay was performed at survey level. Some clones are missing from TCRdb's copy, which holds only in-frame ones; the method was immunoSEQ multiplex PCR. The sample has 25,000 to 35,000 clones, over 90% seen once. Inclusion required at least two post-ART and at least one pre-ART PBMC samples. Material: unsorted PBMCs, obtained about 6.5 years after starting antiretroviral therapy. The chain is built from TRBV27 and TRBJ2-3, with D possibly matching TRBD2 (5 bases). The receptor's source is a woman in her thirties or forties with HIV. The CDR3 spells CASRDSHTDTQYF. The DNA for the CDR3 is TGTGCCAGCAGGGACTCCCACACAGATACGCAGTATTTT.